This T cell receptor beta chain came from a study of blood T cell repertoires in COVID-19. Study information: Spain, Italy and the United States supplied samples that represented acute and convalescent COVID-19. PBMCs, B-cell-depleted T cells, or T cells provided the cDNA or gDNA that made up the material.

Using immunoSEQ multiplex PCR, the repertoire was profiled, and TCRdb retains in-frame clones only, with some absent. Among about 200,000 clones listed, 81% were seen once. In this sample, this clone turned up a few times. CDR3 length: 14 residues. The germline V gene encodes CDR1 SGHDN and CDR2 FVKESK. The V gene lost 6 bases and the J gene lost 7 bases, with 15 bases spanning the gap. This clonotype was sampled from a woman older than 75 with acute or convalescent COVID-19. Sequencing was carried out using peripheral blood. The gene calls are TRBV14 and TRBJ2-2, with D perhaps TRBD1 (6 bases). This CDR3 is CASRVAQGVGELFF. The CDR3 region has the DNA TGTGCCAGCAGGGTTGCACAGGGAGTCGGGGAGCTGTTTTTT.